Below, 15 T cell receptor beta chains from the same sample are listed, as sequenced in a study of T cell responses to AZD1222 COVID-19 vaccine. Method: immunoSEQ multiplex PCR; TCRdb's copy keeps in-frame clones and lacks some. The sample carries around 120,000 clones, 70% to 90% recorded once. The sequences come from peripheral blood, collected on day 0 of MenACWY control vaccination. The receptors originated from an adult in good health.

The rearrangement links TRBV3-1 (or the pseudogene TRBV3-2) to TRBJ2-7, with TRBD2 matching 9 bases. This CDR3 has 16 residues. Germline V CDR1 and CDR2: LGHDT, YNNKEL (reference sequence). The junction had 9 bases not matched to a gene; V was cut back by 6 bases and J by 0 bases. CDR3 bases: TGTGCCAGCAGTCCAGCGGCGCGGGGGGGCTCCTACGAGCAGTACTTC. Amino acid sequence: CASSPAARGGSYEQYF.

The chain joins TRBV27 to TRBJ2-7, with a tentative D call TRBD1 (6 bases). The CDR3 totals 14 residues. Germline CDR1 is MNHEY and CDR2 is SMNVEV (reference sequence). The ends were cut back, 5 bases at V and 3 bases at J, with 14 bases in the middle. The CDR3 DNA reads as TGTGCCAGCAGTGCCAGGCAAGGGGGCTACGAGCAGTACTTC. As protein: CASSARQGGYEQYF.

This clone was observed once. V gene TRBV19 combines with J gene TRBJ1-1; 8 nucleotides line up with TRBD1. CDR3 length: 14 amino acids. The germline V gene encodes CDR1 LNHDA and CDR2 SQIVND (reference sequence). The ends lost 6 bases at V and 10 bases at J; junction bases unmatched: 13. CDR3 residues: CASRQGGAELGAFF. CDR3 DNA sequence: TGTGCCAGTAGACAGGGGGGGGCGGAACTGGGAGCTTTCTTT.

This clone was picked up a small number of times. V is TRBV15 and J is TRBJ1-2; the D is unclear. The CDR3 length is 13 residues. The V gene lost 0 bases and the J gene lost 8 bases, with 10 bases spanning the gap. Looked up from germline, CDR1 is LNHNV and CDR2 is YYDKDF (reference sequence). This CDR3 is CATSRDFVGGYTF. The CDR3 DNA reads as TGTGCCACCAGCAGAGATTTTGTCGGAGGCTACACCTTC.

The CDR3 loop is CASSQDPWANYGYTF. CDR3 bases: TGCGCCAGCAGCCAAGATCCTTGGGCAAACTATGGCTACACCTTC. The V gene is TRBV4-3, the J gene TRBJ1-2, with D hard to call. Trimming removed 0 bases from V and 2 bases from J, with 10 bases in between. The CDR3 runs 15 residues. Germline V CDR1 and CDR2: LGHNA, YSLEER.

The chain couples TRBV10-3 to TRBJ2-3; D is undetermined. The CDR3 has 15 residues. V was shortened by 10 bases and J by 2 bases, with 19 bases between the two germline ends. Germline CDR1 reads ENHRY; CDR2 reads SYGVKD. This chain's CDR3 is CATSLKTEYTDTQYF. The CDR3 nucleotides are TGTGCCACCTCCCTGAAGACGGAATACACAGATACGCAGTATTTT.

V usage is TRBV27 and J usage is TRBJ2-3; possibly TRBD1 for D (6 bases). The V gene's germline CDR1 is MNHEY and CDR2 SMNVEV (reference sequence). Trimming cost V 2 bases and J 2 bases, with 11 bases left between them. This CDR3 is built from 15 residues. The CDR3: CASSLGTFFTDTQYF. For the CDR3, the DNA is TGTGCCAGCAGTTTAGGGACATTCTTCACAGATACGCAGTATTTT.

The chain recombines TRBV14 with TRBJ1-3; D uncertain. This CDR3 has 15 residues. Trimming cost V 1 base and J 4 bases, with 11 bases left between them. Germline values: CDR1 SGHDN, CDR2 FVKESK. The CDR3 sequence is CASSQVRGSGNTIYF. The CDR3 DNA is TGTGCCAGCAGCCAAGTTCGAGGGTCCGGAAACACCATATATTTT.

This clone was seen only a few times. The chain joins TRBV7-9 to TRBJ1-4, with 9 bases that match TRBD1. V lost 1 base and J lost 5; bases outside the gene matches: 5. The CDR3 contains 16 residues. Germline CDR1 and CDR2: SEHNR and FQNEAQ (reference sequence). CDR3 in DNA: TGTGCCAGCAGCTTAGGGGACAGGGATGGAAATGAAAAACTGTTTTTT. Translating gives CASSLGDRDGNEKLFF.

The V call is TRBV7-6, the J call TRBJ1-4; D unclear. The length of the CDR3 is 18 residues. Germline V lookup: CDR1 SGHVS, CDR2 FNYEAQ. V lost 0 bases, J lost 0 bases, and 14 bases lay in between. CDR3 in amino acids: CASSLALAGIATNEKLFF. In nucleotides, the CDR3 is TGTGCCAGCAGCTTAGCTCTGGCGGGGATTGCAACTAATGAAAAACTGTTTTTT.

DNA for the CDR3: TGTGCCACCAGTGATTGGGGGCTAGGAGAGACCCAGTACTTC. This sequence encodes CATSDWGLGETQYF. J is TRBJ2-5 and V is TRBV24-1, with D perhaps TRBD1 (6 bases). Trimming stripped 2 bases from V and 4 bases from J, with 10 bases between. Looked up from germline, CDR1 is KGHDR and CDR2 is SFDVKD. The CDR3 is 14 amino acids.

The V call is TRBV15, the J call TRBJ2-3; 10 bases align to TRBD1. The length of the CDR3 is 13 residues. Germline V gene data show CDR1 as LNHNV and CDR2 as YYDKDF (reference sequence). V lost 7 bases to trimming and J lost 6 bases; unmatched junction nucleotides: 4. CDR3 loop: CATIRQGADTQYF. The DNA for the CDR3 is TGTGCCACCATCCGACAGGGGGCGGATACGCAGTATTTT.

The chain uses TRBV19 and TRBJ2-1, with D perhaps TRBD1 (6 bases). Germline CDR1 and CDR2: LNHDA and SQIVND (reference sequence). Trimming pared 4 bases from V and 10 bases from J, leaving 11 bases between. The CDR3 totals 12 residues. In DNA form, the CDR3 reads TGTGCCAGTAGTACCACCGGGACAGAGCAGTTCTTC. As protein: CASSTTGTEQFF.

The chain recombines TRBV7-8 with TRBJ1-1; a possible D gene is TRBD1 (5 bases). Trimming shortened V by 0 bases and J by 1 base, and 12 bases separated the two germline ends. Germline values: CDR1 SGHVS, CDR2 FQNEAQ. The CDR3 runs 16 residues. CDR3 amino acids: CASSLAPGRGNTEAFF. CDR3 coding DNA: TGTGCCAGCAGCTTAGCCCCGGGACGGGGGAACACTGAAGCTTTCTTT.

The gene calls are TRBV7-8 and TRBJ1-2; 8 bases map to TRBD1. The CDR3 has 15 residues. Looked up from germline, CDR1 is SGHVS and CDR2 is FQNEAQ. The junction had 8 bases not matched to a gene; V was cut back by 5 bases and J by 3 bases. The CDR3 sequence: CASSPLGQEDYGYTF. The CDR3 nucleotides read TGTGCCAGCAGCCCCCTGGGACAGGAGGACTATGGCTACACCTTC.